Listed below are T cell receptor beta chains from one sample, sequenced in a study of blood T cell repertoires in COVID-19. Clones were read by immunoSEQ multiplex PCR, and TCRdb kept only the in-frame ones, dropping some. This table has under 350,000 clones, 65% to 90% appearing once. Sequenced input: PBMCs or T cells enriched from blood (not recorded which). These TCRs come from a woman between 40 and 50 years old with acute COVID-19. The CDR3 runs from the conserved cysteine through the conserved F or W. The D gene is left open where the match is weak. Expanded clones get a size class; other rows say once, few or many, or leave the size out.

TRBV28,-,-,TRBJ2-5,CASRDARLPTETQYF,TGTGCCAGCAGGGATGCAAGACTTCCGACGGAGACCCAGTACTTC
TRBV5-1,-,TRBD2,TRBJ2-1,CASSLGLADNEQFF,TGCGCCAGCAGCTTGGGGCTAGCGGACAATGAGCAGTTCTTC
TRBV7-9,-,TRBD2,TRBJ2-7,CASSFGPLAGGYEQYF,TGTGCCAGCAGCTTTGGCCCACTAGCGGGGGGATACGAGCAGTACTTC
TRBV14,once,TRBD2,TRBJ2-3,CASSQEILADTDTQYF,TGTGCCAGCAGCCAAGAAATCCTAGCGGACACAGATACGCAGTATTTT
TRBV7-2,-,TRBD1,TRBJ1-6,CASSSDRVYSPLHF,TGTGCCAGCAGCTCGGACAGGGTGTATTCACCCCTCCACTTT
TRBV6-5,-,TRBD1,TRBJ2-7,CASEEGGARYEQYF,TGTGCCAGTGAAGAAGGGGGCGCAAGATACGAGCAGTACTTC
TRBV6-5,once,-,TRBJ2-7,CASKRDRIGEQYF,TGTGCCAGCAAGCGGGACAGGATAGGAGAGCAGTACTTC
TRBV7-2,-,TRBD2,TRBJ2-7,CASSLLIAGGSYEQYF,TGTGCCAGCAGCTTACTGATAGCGGGAGGCTCCTACGAGCAGTACTTC
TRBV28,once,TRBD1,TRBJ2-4,CASRTTGKGNIQYF,TGTGCCAGCAGGACGACAGGGAAAGGAAACATTCAGTACTTC
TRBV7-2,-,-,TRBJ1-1,CASTQRATTATEAFF,TGTGCCAGCACCCAGCGGGCCACTACCGCCACTGAAGCTTTCTTT
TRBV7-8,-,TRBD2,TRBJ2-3,CASRETSGPDTQYF,TGTGCCAGCAGGGAGACTAGCGGGCCCGATACGCAGTATTTT
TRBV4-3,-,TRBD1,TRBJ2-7,CASSQDLGRGLREQYF,TGCGCCAGCAGCCAAGATCTGGGCAGGGGGTTGAGGGAGCAGTACTTC
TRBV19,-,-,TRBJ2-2,CASSRRAGEYTGELFF,TGTGCCAGTAGTCGACGGGCAGGGGAGTACACCGGGGAGCTGTTTTTT
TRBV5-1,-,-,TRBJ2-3,CASSLVASVTQYF,TGCGCCAGCAGCTTGGTGGCTAGCGTTACGCAGTATTTT
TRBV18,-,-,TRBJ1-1,CASSPQPPQGNTEAFF,TGTGCCAGCTCACCACAACCTCCACAGGGGAACACTGAAGCTTTCTTT
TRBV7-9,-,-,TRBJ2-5,CASSLAESRETQYF,TGTGCCAGCAGCTTAGCTGAGTCCCGAGAGACCCAGTACTTC
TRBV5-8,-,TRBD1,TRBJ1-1,CASSPGQGQWDTEAFF,TGTGCCAGCAGCCCGGGACAGGGGCAATGGGACACTGAAGCTTTCTTT
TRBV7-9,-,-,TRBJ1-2,CASSFRGVLNGYTF,TGTGCCAGCAGCTTCAGGGGAGTCTTAAATGGCTACACCTTC
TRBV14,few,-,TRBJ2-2,CASSQVPSGELFF,TGTGCCAGCAGCCAAGTTCCCTCCGGGGAGCTGTTTTTT
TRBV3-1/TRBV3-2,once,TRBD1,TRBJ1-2,CASREQGIAYGYTF,TGTGCCAGCAGGGAACAGGGGATTGCCTATGGCTACACCTTC
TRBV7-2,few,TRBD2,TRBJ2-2,CASSRTSGRSSGELFF,TGTGCCAGCAGCCGGACTAGCGGGAGATCTTCCGGGGAGCTGTTTTTT
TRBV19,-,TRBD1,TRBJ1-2,CASSPRARQGTWGYTF,TGTGCCAGTAGTCCTAGGGCCCGACAGGGGACTTGGGGCTACACCTTC
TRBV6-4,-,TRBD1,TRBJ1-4,CASRRDSYEKLFF,TGTGCCAGCAGGCGGGACAGCTATGAAAAACTGTTTTTT
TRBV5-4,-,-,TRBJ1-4,CASSLVGQGNEKLFF,TGTGCCAGCAGCTTGGTAGGGCAGGGGAATGAAAAACTGTTTTTT
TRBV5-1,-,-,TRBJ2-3,CASSLDGIEDTQYF,TGCGCCAGCAGCTTAGACGGGATTGAAGATACGCAGTATTTT
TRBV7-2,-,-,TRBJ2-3,CASSLNRQFDTQYF,TGTGCCAGCAGCTTAAACCGCCAGTTTGATACGCAGTATTTT
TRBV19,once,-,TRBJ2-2,CASSIGLVVDTGELFF,TGTGCCAGTAGTATAGGACTAGTCGTTGACACCGGGGAGCTGTTTTTT
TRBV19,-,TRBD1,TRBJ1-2,CASSSDRDGYTF,TGTGCCAGTAGTAGCGACAGGGATGGCTACACCTTC
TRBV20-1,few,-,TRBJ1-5,CSASSIIQGWNSNQPQHF,TGCAGTGCTAGTTCGATCATACAGGGATGGAATAGCAATCAGCCCCAGCATTTT
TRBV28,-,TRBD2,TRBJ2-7,CAGSIGGRENEQYF,TGTGCCGGCAGTATCGGCGGGAGAGAGAACGAGCAGTACTTC
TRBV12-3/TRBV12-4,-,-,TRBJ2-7,CASMREPSREQYF,TGTGCCAGCATGAGAGAGCCGAGTCGCGAGCAGTACTTC
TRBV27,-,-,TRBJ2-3,CASSLVAVTDTQYF,TGTGCCAGCAGTTTAGTAGCAGTCACAGATACGCAGTATTTT
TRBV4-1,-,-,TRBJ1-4,CASSQEQVREKLFF,TGCGCCAGCAGCCAAGAACAGGTCAGAGAAAAACTGTTTTTT
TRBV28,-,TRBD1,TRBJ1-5,CASSFPGQGYQPQHF,TGTGCCAGCAGTTTCCCGGGACAGGGGTATCAGCCCCAGCATTTT
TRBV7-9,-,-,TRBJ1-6,CASSRGGGGGSPLHF,TGTGCCAGCAGCCGTGGGGGAGGTGGCGGATCACCCCTCCACTTT
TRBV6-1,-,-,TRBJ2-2,CASSDRVYTGELFF,TGTGCCAGCAGTGACAGGGTCTACACCGGGGAGCTGTTTTTT
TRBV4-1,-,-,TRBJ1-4,CASSQIGGLTNEKLFF,TGCGCCAGCAGCCAAATCGGCGGCTTAACTAATGAAAAACTGTTTTTT
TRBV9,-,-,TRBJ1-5,CASSVGSGVGNQPQHF,TGTGCCAGCAGCGTAGGTAGCGGGGTGGGCAATCAGCCCCAGCATTTT
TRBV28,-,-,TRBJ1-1,CASSAPGAVNTEAFF,TGTGCCAGCAGTGCACCAGGGGCGGTGAACACTGAAGCTTTCTTT
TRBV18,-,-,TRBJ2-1,CASSPRLDNEQFF,TGTGCCAGCTCACCACGACTAGACAATGAGCAGTTCTTC
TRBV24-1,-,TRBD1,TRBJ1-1,CATSDGQGGYTEAFF,TGTGCCACCAGTGACGGACAGGGGGGGTACACTGAAGCTTTCTTT
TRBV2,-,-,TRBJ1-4,CASSAPTGQHEKLFF,TGTGCCAGCTCCGCCCCGACAGGTCAACATGAAAAACTGTTTTTT
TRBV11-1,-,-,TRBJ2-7,CASSATNREQYF,TGTGCCAGCAGCGCTACCAACCGCGAGCAGTACTTC
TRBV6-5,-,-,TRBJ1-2,CASSPGKVYGYTF,TGTGCCAGCAGTCCCGGTAAAGTCTATGGCTACACCTTC
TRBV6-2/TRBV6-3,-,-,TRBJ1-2,CASSYRTAYGYTF,TGTGCCAGCAGTTATAGGACAGCCTATGGCTACACCTTC
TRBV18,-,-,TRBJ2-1,CASSPDLYNEQFF,TGTGCCAGCTCACCGGACTTGTACAATGAGCAGTTCTTC
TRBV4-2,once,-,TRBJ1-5,CASSQERSGDGNQPQHF,TGTGCCAGCAGCCAAGAGCGGAGCGGGGACGGCAATCAGCCCCAGCATTTT
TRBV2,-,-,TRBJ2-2,CASSLDSTGELFF,TGTGCCAGCAGCCTGGACAGTACCGGGGAGCTGTTTTTT
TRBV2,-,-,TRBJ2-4,CASNPPQSKNIQYF,TGTGCCAGCAATCCTCCCCAGTCCAAAAACATTCAGTACTTC
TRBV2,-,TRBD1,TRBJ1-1,CASKYRGGGTEAFF,TGTGCCAGCAAATACAGGGGGGGTGGCACTGAAGCTTTCTTT
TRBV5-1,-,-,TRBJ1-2,CASSLTSGPTRAGYTF,TGCGCCAGCAGCCTCACCTCTGGGCCCACGAGGGCTGGCTACACCTTC
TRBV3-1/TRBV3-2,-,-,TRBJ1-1,CASSQYRQEAFF,TGTGCCAGCAGCCAATACAGACAGGAAGCTTTCTTT
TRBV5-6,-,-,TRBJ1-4,CASSARGRPNEKLFF,TGTGCCAGCAGCGCCAGAGGGCGTCCTAATGAAAAACTGTTTTTT
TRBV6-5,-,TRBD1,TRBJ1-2,CASTTGQGIGGYTF,TGTGCCAGCACCACGGGACAGGGGATCGGGGGCTACACCTTC
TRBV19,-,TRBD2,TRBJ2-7,CASSSRGSSYEQYF,TGTGCCAGTAGTTCGCGGGGGAGCTCCTACGAGCAGTACTTC
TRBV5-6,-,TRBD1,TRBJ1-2,CASSLGGTGFGGYTF,TGTGCCAGCAGCTTGGGTGGGACAGGATTTGGTGGCTACACCTTC
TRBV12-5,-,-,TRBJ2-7,CASGFSSAAVPYEQYF,TGTGCTAGTGGTTTTAGTAGTGCGGCAGTCCCCTACGAGCAGTACTTC
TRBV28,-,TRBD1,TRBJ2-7,CASSCTWTGGYEQYF,TGTGCCAGCAGTTGCACCTGGACAGGGGGCTACGAGCAGTACTTC